This T cell receptor beta chain was sequenced in a study of a mutant IDH1 vaccine in newly diagnosed glioma. Overall study context: Across weeks 1, 3, 5, 7, 11, 15, 19 and 23, patients received a vaccination each time, eight in all. Before enrollment, the patients had been treated with radiotherapy alone, temozolomide alone, or both together. Most of them had received both. Treated individuals were roughly 62% male and around 40% female, averaging roughly 38 years of age.

In the case of this clone: Its antigen remains unidentified.

Germline V CDR1 and CDR2: SGHTA, FQGNSA. V was clipped by 2 bases and J by 8 bases, with 15 bases between them. The CDR3 has 14 residues. Time point reported: week 5, during vaccination. Vaccine doses each comprised 300 ug of mutant IDH1 20-mer peptide, with topical imiquimod. Donors had new WHO grade 3 or 4 IDH1-mutant, ATRX-lost astrocytomas. The protocol was immunoSEQ multiplex PCR, while the TCRdb copy is restricted to in-frame clones and leaves out a portion. The table lists approximately 61,000 clones, approximately 79% of them singletons. The specimen was PBMCs, collected from a glioma patient whose treatment included an IDH1 peptide vaccine. This clonotype originated in a woman in her forties or fifties with glioma. The V call is TRBV7-2, the J call TRBJ1-1, with a weak D call TRBD1 (6 bases). DNA of the CDR3: TGTGCCAGCAGCTTACTGGGGGGAACAGGGGAAGCTTTCTTT. This translates into CASSLLGGTGEAFF.